Shown below are 23 T cell receptor beta chains from a single sample sequenced in a study of blood T cell repertoires in COVID-19 (dated by TCRdb to 2020 to 2021). To prepare the library, the immunoSEQ multiplex PCR assay was applied. TCRdb took over this immuneACCESS table, retaining in-frame rearrangements with V and J assigned. Such tables are incomplete; in checked studies, under half of the missing clones stem from an unresolved V gene, and the remainder is unexplained. The sample yields around 450,000 clones; about nine tenths were counted once. In total, the top ten clones hold around 0.64% of the sample. Material for sequencing was PBMCs or T cells enriched from blood (not recorded which). The source of these receptors is a woman aged 18-29 years who had recovered from COVID-19.

This chain links TRBV6-6 with TRBJ2-7; a weak D match, TRBD1 (6 bases). Germline V gene sequence: CDR1 MNHNY, CDR2 SVGAGI (reference sequence). The CDR3 has 13 amino acids. The germline V and J ends were trimmed by 10 bases and 7 bases, with 20 bases remaining between them. The CDR3 sequence is CATEPPGAEEQYF. DNA for the CDR3: TGTGCCACCGAACCCCCAGGGGCGGAGGAGCAGTACTTC.

As DNA, the CDR3 is TGTGCCAGCAGCCCAGGACTAGCAGACACAGATACGCAGTATTTT. Its translation: CASSPGLADTDTQYF. The J gene is TRBJ2-3, the V gene TRBV7-2, with 8 positions matching TRBD2. There are 15 residues in the CDR3. Trimming cost V 5 bases and J 2 bases; bases outside gene matches: 6. The V gene's germline CDR1 is SGHTA and CDR2 FQGNSA.

The chain joins TRBV6-1 to TRBJ1-5; D is unresolved. Germline values: CDR1 MNHNS, CDR2 SASEGT. Trimming shortened V by 2 bases and J by 6 bases, and 17 bases separated the two germline ends. This CDR3 is 16 amino acids long. The CDR3 reads CASSEYLTARGQPQHF. CDR3 bases: TGTGCCAGCAGTGAATATCTCACCGCTAGAGGTCAGCCCCAGCATTTT.

The chain uses TRBV5-1 and TRBJ1-1; 7 bases fit TRBD1. Germline lookup yields CDR1 SGHRS and CDR2 YFSETQ. The CDR3 has 17 amino acids. V trimming: 4 bases; J trimming: 4 bases; junction bases outside the gene matches: 16. This CDR3 is CASSLFGGGRLGTEAFF. CDR3 DNA sequence: TGCGCCAGCAGCCTCTTTGGAGGGGGCCGGTTGGGCACTGAAGCTTTCTTT.

This clone was seen once. The chain has TRBV19 and TRBJ1-2; 8 bases are shared with TRBD1. The CDR3 extends over 13 amino acids. Germline V CDR1 and CDR2: LNHDA, SQIVND (reference sequence). J lost 8 bases, V lost 10 bases, and 12 bases had no gene match. The CDR3 bases are TGTGCCACCAACTTTCAGGGGGCGGGCGGCTACACCTTC. Translated: CATNFQGAGGYTF.

This clone was seen a single time. The chain uses TRBV7-9 and TRBJ1-1; a possible D gene is TRBD1 (6 bases). V was shortened by 0 bases and J by 5 bases, with 10 bases between the two germline ends. The CDR3 spans 14 residues. Per the germline V gene, CDR1 is SEHNR and CDR2 is FQNEAQ (reference sequence). CDR3 sequence: CASSLARQGTEAFF. CDR3 coding DNA: TGTGCCAGCAGCTTAGCGCGGCAGGGGACTGAAGCTTTCTTT.

V is TRBV4-1 and J is TRBJ2-7, with TRBD1 matching 8 bases. V lost 3 bases and J lost 6; bases outside the gene matches: 4. The germline gives CDR1 MGHRA, CDR2 YSYEKL. This CDR3 spans 13 amino acids. The CDR3 nucleotides are TGCGCCAGCAGCCATTCAGGGGGCCGCGAGCAGTACTTC. It encodes CASSHSGGREQYF.

Concerning this clone: One end of the junction is discordant with germline, which a read error may explain. The CDR3 bases are TGTGCCAGCAGCTTGAGGGACAGGCATCGGTCCTTC. Translated, it gives CASSLRDRHRSF. The rearrangement links TRBV7-8 to TRBJ1-2; TRBD1 agrees at 8 bases. Germline V gene data show CDR1 as SGHVS and CDR2 as FQNEAQ. CDR3 length: 12 residues.

CDR3 in amino acids: CASSQSRLVGQAFF. The CDR3 DNA follows: TGTGCCAGCAGCCAGTCCCGTTTGGTGGGGCAAGCTTTCTTT. The rearrangement links TRBV3-1 (or the pseudogene TRBV3-2) to TRBJ1-1, with D perhaps TRBD1 (5 bases). This CDR3 region has 14 residues. The germline CDR1 and CDR2 sequences are LGHDT and YNNKEL (reference sequence). V was shortened by 3 bases and J by 9 bases, with 17 bases between the two germline ends.

The rearrangement links TRBV4-1 to TRBJ1-2; 8 bases agree with TRBD1. V was pared by 1 base and J by 7 bases, with 2 bases of the junction left unmatched. From germline, CDR1 is MGHRA and CDR2 YSYEKL. This CDR3 has 13 amino acids. The CDR3 nucleotides read TGCGCCAGCAGCCAAGGAGGGACAGGTGGCTACACCTTC. It specifies CASSQGGTGGYTF.

V usage is TRBV5-6 and J usage is TRBJ1-4; 7 positions match TRBD1. Trimming removed 4 bases from V and 8 bases from J; junction bases left unmatched: 8. Looked up from germline, CDR1 is SGHDT and CDR2 is YYEEEE. There are 14 residues in the CDR3. CDR3 sequence: CASSIRGGEEKLFF. The CDR3 region has the DNA TGTGCCAGCAGCATCCGAGGGGGCGAGGAAAAACTGTTTTTT.

The chain links TRBV11-2 to TRBJ2-3; D is ambiguous. CDR1 is SGHAT and CDR2 is FQNNGV in the germline V gene. This CDR3 spans 14 amino acids. The V end was cut by 5 bases, the J end by 4 bases, with 13 bases between. The CDR3 sequence: CASSPRIGADTQYF. For the CDR3, the DNA is TGTGCCAGCAGCCCGCGTATCGGTGCAGATACGCAGTATTTT.

The chain employs TRBV6-1 and TRBJ2-7, with 7 bases identical to TRBD2. Germline V lookup: CDR1 MNHNS, CDR2 SASEGT. With V trimmed by 2 bases and J by 4 bases, 5 bases remained unmatched. The CDR3 covers 14 residues. DNA of the CDR3: TGTGCCAGCAGTGAAAGCGGGGCGCAGTACGAGCAGTACTTC. This translates into CASSESGAQYEQYF.

The CDR3 is CASSIYAGTGDADTQYF. CDR3 coding DNA: TGTGCCAGTAGTATTTATGCTGGGACAGGGGACGCAGATACGCAGTATTTT. V is TRBV19 and J is TRBJ2-3, with 10 bases that match TRBD1. CDR1 and CDR2 from the germline V gene are LNHDA and SQIVND (reference sequence). J lost 4 bases, V lost 3 bases, and 10 bases had no gene match. The CDR3 has 17 amino acids.

The rearrangement uses TRBV4-2 and TRBJ1-1; D remains ambiguous. Trimming cost V 7 bases and J 1 base, with 7 bases left between them. The CDR3 is made up of 12 amino acids. Per the germline V gene, CDR1 is LGHNA and CDR2 is YNFKEQ. The CDR3 loop is CASKTGNTEAFF. The CDR3, as DNA: TGTGCCAGCAAAACGGGGAACACTGAAGCTTTCTTT.

Comment on this clone: Sequence at one end of the junction differs from germline and may be a read error. The chain uses TRBV30 and TRBJ1-4, with TRBD1 matching 7 bases. The CDR3 spans 14 residues. Germline V gene data show CDR1 as GTSNPN and CDR2 as SVGIG (reference sequence). The CDR3 is CAQSAGGTIEKLFF. The CDR3 DNA sequence: TGTGCCCAAAGCGCAGGGGGTACTATTGAAAAACTGTTTTTT. Together with reference TRBV30 and TRBJ1-4, the CDR3 gives the full variable domain: SQTIHQWPATLVQPVGSPLSLECTVEGTSNPNLYWYRQAAGRGLQLLFYSVGIGQISSEVPQNLSASRPQDRQFILSSKKLLLSDSGFYLCAQSAGGTIEKLFFGSGTQLSVL.

The chain carries TRBV27 and TRBJ1-1, with unresolved D. The CDR3 extends over 14 amino acids. Trimming pared 8 bases from V and 0 bases from J, leaving 13 bases between. CDR1 is MNHEY, CDR2 SMNVEV, per germline (reference sequence). The CDR3 region is CASSGGGMNTEAFF. Written as DNA, the CDR3 is TGTGCCAGCTCGGGAGGTGGTATGAACACTGAAGCTTTCTTT.

Concerning this clone itself: Within the sample, other DNA sequences also encode this same CDR3. The CDR3 reads CASSHLSTDTQYF. The CDR3 bases are TGTGCCAGCAGCCATTTAAGCACAGATACGCAGTATTTT. The genes are TRBV3-1 (or the pseudogene TRBV3-2) and TRBJ2-3; D not resolved. Trimming removed 3 bases from V and 0 bases from J, with 4 bases in between. CDR3 length equals 13 residues. Per germline, CDR1 LGHDT and CDR2 YNNKEL (reference sequence).

V is TRBV9 and J is TRBJ2-2; TRBD1 agrees at 7 bases. The trim removed 3 bases at V and 3 bases at J, leaving 8 bases unmatched. Germline CDR1 reads SGDLS; CDR2 reads YYNGEE. This CDR3 spans 16 amino acids. The CDR3 is CASSAQQGTHTGELFF. The CDR3 coding sequence is TGTGCCAGCAGCGCCCAACAGGGGACCCACACCGGGGAGCTGTTTTTT.

V and J are TRBV24-1 and TRBJ1-1, with 10 bases aligning to TRBD1. The CDR3 contains 17 residues. J gave up 10 bases and V 5 bases, and 18 bases lay outside the gene matches. Germline assignment: CDR1 KGHDR and CDR2 SFDVKD. CDR3 in amino acids: CATSGRDRGPPRPSAFF. The CDR3 DNA reads as TGTGCCACCAGTGGCCGGGACAGGGGTCCCCCTAGGCCATCAGCTTTCTTT.

This clone has more than one count but fewer than ten. V and J are TRBV4-1 and TRBJ1-2; 10 bases fit TRBD1. CDR3 length: 18 residues. The junction had 14 bases not matched to a gene; V was cut back by 1 base and J by 6 bases. CDR1 and CDR2 from the germline V gene are MGHRA and YSYEKL. In DNA form, the CDR3 reads TGCGCCAGCAGCCAAGTACGAAATCCGGGACAGGGGATAAATGGCTACACCTTC. Translation gives CASSQVRNPGQGINGYTF.

The gene calls are TRBV7-3 and TRBJ1-2, with D hard to call. The germline CDR1 and CDR2 sequences are SGHTA and FQGTGA. This CDR3 spans 11 amino acids. V was clipped by 7 bases and J by 4 bases, with 7 bases between them. DNA for the CDR3: TGTGCCAGCACCCTTAGCTATGGCTACACCTTC. Translating it yields CASTLSYGYTF.

The V and J genes are TRBV28 and TRBJ2-7; possible D gene TRBD2, 5 bases. This CDR3 contains 15 residues. With 7 bases removed from V and 7 bases from J, the gap between germline ends came to 23 bases. Germline-derived CDR1 and CDR2 are MDHEN and SYDVKM. The CDR3 reads CASTLSGPFPGEQYF. Written as DNA, the CDR3 is TGTGCCAGCACCCTATCCGGGCCCTTTCCGGGGGAGCAGTACTTC.